Presented here are 21 T cell receptor beta chains from one specimen sequenced in a study of molecular identifiers for immune sequencing clone quantification. MiXCR, applied by TCRdb to the PCR reads, yields one record per CDR3 protein. The sample shows about 630,000 distinct CDR3 sequences, less than 30% of them seen only once. Sequenced material: naive CD8+ T cells from blood, with Jurkat cell RNA spiked in. Subset given: FACS-sorted CD8+CD4-CCR7+CD45RA+ naive T cells. The receptor set was obtained from a human donor in good health. Some libraries in this study had Jurkat cell RNA spiked in.

A remark on this clonotype: Just one base apart from a much larger clone, this may be a read error. The V call is TRBV9, the J call TRBJ2-3, with D possibly matching TRBD1 (5 bases). Germline CDR1 is SGDLS and CDR2 is YYNGEE. Trimming took off 0 bases at V and 8 bases at J, with 7 bases between the two ends. This CDR3 has 12 residues. CDR3 bases: TGTGCCAGCAGCGTAGGCCAGGGTACGCAGTATTTT. Translated, it gives CASSVGQGTQYF. Using reference TRBV9 and TRBJ2-3 for the parts outside the CDR3, the full variable domain is DSGVTQTPKHLITATGQRVTLRCSPRSGDLSVYWYQQSLDQGLQFLIQYYNGEERAKGNILERFSAQQFPDLHSELNLSSLELGDSALYFCASSVGQGTQYFGPGTRLTVL.

This rearrangement joins TRBV11-2 to TRBJ2-2; 10 nucleotides line up with TRBD1. CDR3 length equals 15 residues. Germline CDR1 reads SGHAT; CDR2 reads FQNNGV. V gave up 3 bases and J gave up 6 bases; unmatched junction bases: 4. CDR3 sequence (DNA): TGTGCCAGCAGCTTTCTCGGACAGGGGGCCGGGGAGCTGTTTTTT. This codes for CASSFLGQGAGELFF.

This clonotype was observed a few times. The gene calls are TRBV4-3 and TRBJ1-4; D is unresolved. The CDR3 has 17 amino acids. The germline gives CDR1 LGHNA, CDR2 YSLEER. The V end lost 0 bases, the J end lost 8 bases, and 19 bases lay between the germline ends. The CDR3 sequence: CASSQDSVGRRREKLFF. Here the CDR3 DNA reads TGCGCCAGCAGCCAAGATTCGGTCGGCAGGAGGAGGGAAAAACTGTTTTTT.

In this sample, this clonotype turned up a few times. The chain couples TRBV7-9 to TRBJ2-1; TRBD2 agrees at 12 bases. The CDR3 has 16 amino acids. Germline CDR1 and CDR2: SEHNR and FQNEAQ (reference sequence). J was trimmed by 8 bases and V by 4 bases; bases with no gene match: 9. CDR3 loop: CASSSSGRVWSDEQFF. CDR3 DNA: TGTGCCAGCAGCTCTAGCGGGAGGGTTTGGTCGGATGAGCAGTTCTTC.

The chain carries TRBV11-2 and TRBJ2-7; D remains unclear. The germline V gene encodes CDR1 SGHAT and CDR2 FQNNGV. CDR3 length: 13 residues. Trimming cost V 4 bases and J 4 bases, with 11 bases left between them. For the CDR3, the DNA is TGTGCCAGCAGCTCAGGTCCGTTTTACGAGCAGTACTTC. Translating it yields CASSSGPFYEQYF.

Ten or more counts support this clonotype. This chain joins TRBV6-5 and TRBJ2-5; 9 bases are shared with TRBD1. The CDR3 extends over 14 amino acids. V trimming: 5 bases; J trimming: 4 bases; junction bases outside the gene matches: 5. Looked up from germline, CDR1 is MNHEY and CDR2 is SVGAGI. CDR3 sequence reads: CASSLTGGSETQYF. The CDR3 DNA reads as TGTGCCAGCAGTCTTACAGGGGGCTCAGAGACCCAGTACTTC.

In its sample, this clonotype was seen once. The chain recombines TRBV6-6 with TRBJ1-1; D is unresolved. Germline V gene lookup returns CDR1 MNHNY and CDR2 SVGAGI (reference sequence). Trimming removed 0 bases from V and 4 bases from J, with 15 bases in between. This CDR3 region has 16 residues. CDR3 loop: CASSYSGGGPFTEAFF. DNA for the CDR3: TGTGCCAGCAGTTACTCCGGTGGAGGACCCTTCACTGAAGCTTTCTTT.

V usage is TRBV11-2 and J usage is TRBJ2-3; D is ambiguous. The germline V gene has CDR1 SGHAT and CDR2 FQNNGV. CDR3 size: 15 residues. V lost 4 bases to trimming and J lost 2 bases, with 13 bases between them. The CDR3 bases are TGTGCCAGCAGCTCTAACCAGCACATCACAGATACGCAGTATTTT. Translated, it gives CASSSNQHITDTQYF.

The table lists this clonotype with many counts. The chain joins TRBV5-4 to TRBJ2-2; D may be TRBD2 (5 bases). The CDR3 runs 14 residues. The germline V and J ends were trimmed by 1 base and 3 bases, with 7 bases remaining between them. From germline, CDR1 is SGHNT and CDR2 YYREEE (reference sequence). In nucleotides, the CDR3 is TGTGCCAGCAGCTTGCGGGGAGACACCGGGGAGCTGTTTTTT. Translated: CASSLRGDTGELFF.

In this sample, this clonotype turned up many times. The chain combines TRBV7-9 with TRBJ1-1, with 8 bases fitting TRBD1. Per the germline V gene, CDR1 is SEHNR and CDR2 is FQNEAQ (reference sequence). V lost 2 bases to trimming and J lost 11 bases; unmatched junction nucleotides: 10. The CDR3 extends over 14 amino acids. This chain's CDR3 is CASSLSTGVLEAFF. Here the CDR3 DNA reads TGTGCCAGCAGCTTATCGACAGGGGTCTTAGAGGCTTTCTTT. Full variable domain (rest looked up from reference TRBV7-9 and TRBJ1-1): DTGVSQNPRHKITKRGQNVTFRCDPISEHNRLYWYRQTLGQGPEFLTYFQNEAQLEKSRLLSDRFSAERPKGSFSTLEIQRTEQGDSAMYLCASSLSTGVLEAFFGQGTRLTVV.

In its sample, this clonotype was seen many times. V is TRBV7-9 and J is TRBJ1-5; D is perhaps TRBD1 (6 bases). The CDR3 loop spans 20 amino acids. Germline CDR1 reads SEHNR; CDR2 reads FQNEAQ (reference sequence). V gave up 4 bases and J gave up 0 bases, with 25 bases separating them. CDR3 sequence (DNA): TGTGCCAGCAGCTCTAGCGCAGGGGATAACTCTTTTTATAGCAATCAGCCCCAGCATTTT. Protein sequence: CASSSSAGDNSFYSNQPQHF. Filled out from reference TRBV7-9 and TRBJ1-5, the complete variable domain reads DTGVSQNPRHKITKRGQNVTFRCDPISEHNRLYWYRQTLGQGPEFLTYFQNEAQLEKSRLLSDRFSAERPKGSFSTLEIQRTEQGDSAMYLCASSSSAGDNSFYSNQPQHFGDGTRLSIL.

This chain joins TRBV7-9 and TRBJ2-1, with 11 bases identical to TRBD1. The CDR3 contains 13 residues. Trimming took 6 bases from V and 7 from J; bases not matched to a gene: 2. The germline V gene has CDR1 SEHNR and CDR2 FQNEAQ (reference sequence). CDR3 amino acids: CASRWDRGNEQFF. CDR3 in DNA: TGTGCCAGCAGGTGGGACAGGGGGAATGAGCAGTTCTTC. Combining the CDR3 with reference TRBV7-9 and TRBJ2-1 gives the whole variable domain DTGVSQNPRHKITKRGQNVTFRCDPISEHNRLYWYRQTLGQGPEFLTYFQNEAQLEKSRLLSDRFSAERPKGSFSTLEIQRTEQGDSAMYLCASRWDRGNEQFFGPGTRLTVL.

This clonotype occurred many times. J is TRBJ1-1 and V is TRBV24-1; the D is unclear. The CDR3 consists of 13 residues. With 2 bases removed from V and 2 bases from J, the gap between germline ends came to 5 bases. Germline V gene lookup returns CDR1 KGHDR and CDR2 SFDVKD. The CDR3, as DNA: TGTGCCACCAGTGATTGGTCTAACACTGAAGCTTTCTTT. Protein sequence: CATSDWSNTEAFF.

This clonotype was detected only a few times. The chain is built from TRBV7-3 and TRBJ2-3, with 11 bases aligning to TRBD2. The CDR3 has 15 amino acids. The junction had 6 bases not matched to a gene; V was cut back by 2 bases and J by 8 bases. Germline CDR1 reads SGHTA; CDR2 reads FQGTGA. The CDR3 sequence: CASSLLAGGPGTQYF. The CDR3 DNA reads TGTGCCAGCAGCTTATTAGCGGGAGGGCCAGGTACGCAGTATTTT.

V and J are TRBV27 and TRBJ2-7; D gene ambiguous. CDR3 size: 13 residues. In germline, CDR1 is MNHEY, CDR2 SMNVEV (reference sequence). V shed 6 bases and J shed 0 bases, with 9 bases lying between them. CDR3 coding DNA: TGTGCCAGCAGGTTCTCCCTCTCCTACGAGCAGTACTTC. It is translated as CASRFSLSYEQYF.

This clonotype was found many times. The rearrangement uses TRBV5-4 and TRBJ2-2; unclear D gene. The CDR3 is 14 residues long. Germline CDR1 is SGHNT and CDR2 is YYREEE (reference sequence). Trimming left V 1 base short and J 3 bases short, with 7 bases between. CDR3 region: CASSLTRDTGELFF. In DNA, the CDR3 is TGTGCCAGCAGCTTGACCAGAGACACCGGGGAGCTGTTTTTT.

There are many counts of this clonotype. The rearrangement joins TRBV6-6 to TRBJ1-1, with TRBD1 identical over 9 bases. The trim removed 3 bases at V and 5 bases at J, leaving 7 bases unmatched. This CDR3 has 15 residues. CDR1 and CDR2 (germline): MNHNY, SVGAGI (reference sequence). This CDR3 is CASSYSRDRETEAFF. CDR3 nucleotide sequence: TGTGCCAGCAGTTATTCCCGGGACAGGGAAACTGAAGCTTTCTTT.

In the case of this clonotype: A much larger clonotype is one base distant, so this may be a read error. V and J are TRBV20-1 and TRBJ1-5; the D gene is possibly TRBD1 (6 bases). This CDR3 is 17 amino acids long. V lost 7 bases and J 0 bases, leaving 22 bases between the germline ends. The germline V gene encodes CDR1 DFQATT and CDR2 SNEGSKA (reference sequence). The CDR3 DNA reads TGCAGTGTAACCAAGCCGGGACACCTATATAGCAATCAGCCCCAGCATTTT. It encodes CSVTKPGHLYSNQPQHF.

The chain employs TRBV7-8 and TRBJ2-1; 12 nucleotides align to TRBD2. The CDR3 loop spans 15 amino acids. The V and J ends lost 6 bases and 7 bases, in that order; junction bases with no gene match: 7. Germline V gives CDR1 SGHVS, CDR2 FQNEAQ. In DNA, the CDR3 is TGTGCCAGCAGTTCACTAACTAGCGGGGGGAATGAGCAGTTCTTC. Translation: CASSSLTSGGNEQFF.

Turning to this clonotype: The germline gene is not matched at one end of the junction; a read error may be the cause. V is TRBV5-3 and J is TRBJ2-3; D unresolved. TRBV5-3 belongs to the ORF category, with a function that is uncertain. There are 12 residues in the CDR3. The CDR3 reads CSSTFTGDTQYF. CDR3 DNA: TGTTCCAGCACCTTTACCGGAGATACGCAGTATTTT.

Of note for this clonotype: The junction does not match germline at one end; this may be a read error. The chain has TRBV12-3 or TRBV12-4 and TRBJ1-1; unclear D gene. The CDR3 loop spans 12 amino acids. The CDR3 loop is CASSFSGTAALF. The CDR3 DNA sequence: TGTGCCAGCAGTTTCAGTGGCACTGCAGCTCTCTTT.